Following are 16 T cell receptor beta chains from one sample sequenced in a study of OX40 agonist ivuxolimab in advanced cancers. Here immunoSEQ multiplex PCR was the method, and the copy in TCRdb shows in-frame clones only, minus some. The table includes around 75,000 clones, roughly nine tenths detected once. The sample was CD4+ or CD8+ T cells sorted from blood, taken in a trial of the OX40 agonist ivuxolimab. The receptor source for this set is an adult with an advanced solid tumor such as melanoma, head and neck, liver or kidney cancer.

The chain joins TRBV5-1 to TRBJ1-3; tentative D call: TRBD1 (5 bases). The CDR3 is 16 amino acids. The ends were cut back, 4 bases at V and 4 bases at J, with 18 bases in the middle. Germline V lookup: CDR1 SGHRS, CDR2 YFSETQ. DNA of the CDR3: TGCGCCAGCAGCACCGGGACCCTGCCTTCCGGAAACACCATATATTTT. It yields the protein CASSTGTLPSGNTIYF.

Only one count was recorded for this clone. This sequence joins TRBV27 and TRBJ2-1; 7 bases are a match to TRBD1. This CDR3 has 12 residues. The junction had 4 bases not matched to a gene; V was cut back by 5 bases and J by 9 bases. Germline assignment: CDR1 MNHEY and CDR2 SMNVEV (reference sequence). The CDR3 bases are TGTGCCAGCAGTGCCGACAGGGTTGAGCAGTTCTTC. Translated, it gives CASSADRVEQFF.

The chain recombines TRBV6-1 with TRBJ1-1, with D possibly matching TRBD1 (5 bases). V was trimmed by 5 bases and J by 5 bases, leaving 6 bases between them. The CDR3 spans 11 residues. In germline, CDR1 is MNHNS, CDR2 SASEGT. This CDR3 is CASSKGTEAFF. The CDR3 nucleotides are TGTGCCAGCAGTAAGGGGACTGAAGCTTTCTTT.

The CDR3 reads CASRSGANVLTF. The CDR3 coding sequence is TGTGCCAGCAGGTCTGGGGCCAACGTCCTGACTTTC. V gene TRBV5-4 combines with J gene TRBJ2-6; D is undetermined. The CDR3 has 12 residues. With 5 bases removed from V and 1 base from J, the gap between germline ends came to 1 base. Germline V gene lookup returns CDR1 SGHNT and CDR2 YYREEE (reference sequence).

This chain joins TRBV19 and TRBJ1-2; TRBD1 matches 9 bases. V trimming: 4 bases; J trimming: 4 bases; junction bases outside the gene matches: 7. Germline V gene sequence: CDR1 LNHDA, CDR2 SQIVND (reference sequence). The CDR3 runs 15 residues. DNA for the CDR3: TGTGCCAGTAGTAAAGGACAGGGGCATTCCTATGGCTACACCTTC. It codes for CASSKGQGHSYGYTF.

CDR3 DNA sequence: TGTGCCAGCAGCTCCTTCTCTAGCGGGAGCTCCTACAATGAGCAGTTCTTC. This sequence encodes CASSSFSSGSSYNEQFF. The V gene is TRBV7-2, the J gene TRBJ2-1; 10 bases align to TRBD2. The CDR3 has 17 amino acids. CDR1 and CDR2 (germline): SGHTA, FQGNSA. The trim removed 4 bases at V and 0 bases at J, leaving 6 bases unmatched.

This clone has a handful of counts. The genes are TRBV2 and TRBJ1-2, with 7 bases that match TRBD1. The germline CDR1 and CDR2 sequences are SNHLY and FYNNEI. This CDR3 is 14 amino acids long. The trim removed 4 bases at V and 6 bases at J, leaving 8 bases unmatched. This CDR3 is CASSGADRVHGYTF. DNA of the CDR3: TGTGCCAGCAGTGGTGCCGACAGGGTACATGGCTACACCTTC.

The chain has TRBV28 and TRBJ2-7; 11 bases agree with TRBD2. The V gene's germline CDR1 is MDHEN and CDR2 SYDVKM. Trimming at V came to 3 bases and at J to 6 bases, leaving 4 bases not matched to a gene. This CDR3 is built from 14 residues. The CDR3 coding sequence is TGTGCCAGCAGTTTTAGCGGGAGGGCCTCCGAGCAGTACTTC. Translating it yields CASSFSGRASEQYF. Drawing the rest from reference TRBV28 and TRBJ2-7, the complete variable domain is DVKVTQSSRYLVKRTGEKVFLECVQDMDHENMFWYRQDPGLGLRLIYFSYDVKMKEKGDIPEGYSVSREKKERFSLILESASTNQTSMYLCASSFSGRASEQYFGPGTRLTVT.

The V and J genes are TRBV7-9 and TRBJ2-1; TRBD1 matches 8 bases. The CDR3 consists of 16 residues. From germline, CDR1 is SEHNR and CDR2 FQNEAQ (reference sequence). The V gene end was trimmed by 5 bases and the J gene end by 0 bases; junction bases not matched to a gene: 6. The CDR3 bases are TGTGCCAGCAGCAGGACAGGGCTTAGCTCCTACAATGAGCAGTTCTTC. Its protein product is CASSRTGLSSYNEQFF.

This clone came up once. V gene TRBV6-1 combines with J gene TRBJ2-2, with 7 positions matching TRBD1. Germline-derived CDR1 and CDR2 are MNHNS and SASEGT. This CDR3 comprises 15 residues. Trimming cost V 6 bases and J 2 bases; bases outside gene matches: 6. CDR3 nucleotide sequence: TGTGCCAGCAGCCTTGGGACAGTTAACACCGGGGAGCTGTTTTTT. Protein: CASSLGTVNTGELFF.

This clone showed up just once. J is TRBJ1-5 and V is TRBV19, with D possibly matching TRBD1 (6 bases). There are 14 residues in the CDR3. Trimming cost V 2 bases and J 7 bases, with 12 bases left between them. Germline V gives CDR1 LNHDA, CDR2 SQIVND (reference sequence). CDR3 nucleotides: TGTGCCAGTAGTATAAAGGATACAGGGCAGCCCCAGCATTTT. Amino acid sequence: CASSIKDTGQPQHF.

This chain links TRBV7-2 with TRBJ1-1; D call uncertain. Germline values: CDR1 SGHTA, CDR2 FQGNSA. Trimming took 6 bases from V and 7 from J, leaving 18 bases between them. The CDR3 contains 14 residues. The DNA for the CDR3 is TGTGCCAGCAGTCAAACCTGGGGAATAAATGAAGCTTTCTTT. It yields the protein CASSQTWGINEAFF.

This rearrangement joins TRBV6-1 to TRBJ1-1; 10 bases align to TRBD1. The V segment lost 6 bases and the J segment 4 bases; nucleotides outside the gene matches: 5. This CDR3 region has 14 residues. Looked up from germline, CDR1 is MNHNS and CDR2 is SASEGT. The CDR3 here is CASRRGTGVTEAFF. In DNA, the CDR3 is TGTGCCAGCAGGAGGGGGACAGGGGTCACTGAAGCTTTCTTT.

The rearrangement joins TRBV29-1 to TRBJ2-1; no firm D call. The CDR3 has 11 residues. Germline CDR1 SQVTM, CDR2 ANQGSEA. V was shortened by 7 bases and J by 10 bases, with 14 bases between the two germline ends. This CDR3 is CSADGNPEQFF. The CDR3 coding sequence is TGCAGCGCAGACGGAAACCCAGAGCAGTTCTTC.

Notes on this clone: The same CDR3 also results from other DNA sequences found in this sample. CDR3 in DNA: TGTGCCAGCAGCGTAGGGCCAAATAGCAATCAGCCCCAGCATTTT. As protein: CASSVGPNSNQPQHF. The V gene is TRBV9, the J gene TRBJ1-5; D gene uncertain. V was trimmed by 0 bases and J by 0 bases, leaving 7 bases between them. The CDR3 spans 15 residues. CDR1 is SGDLS and CDR2 is YYNGEE in the germline V gene.

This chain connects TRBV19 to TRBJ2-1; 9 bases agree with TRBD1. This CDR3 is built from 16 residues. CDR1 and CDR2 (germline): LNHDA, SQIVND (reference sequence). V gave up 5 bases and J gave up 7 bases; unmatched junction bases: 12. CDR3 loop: CASSAPGQGRVNEQFF. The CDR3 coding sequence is TGTGCCAGTAGTGCACCGGGACAGGGACGGGTGAATGAGCAGTTCTTC.